Following are 32 T cell receptor beta chains from one sample sequenced in a study of Ad26.COV2.S vaccination and SARS-CoV-2 variants. Treatment here: roughly 18 received Ad26.COV2.S at low or high dose, single or two shots; five or six received placebo; per-sample allocation not given. Samples came from day 63 after the first vaccine or placebo injection. Generated by immunoSEQ multiplex PCR, the TCRdb table keeps only in-frame clones and is missing some. Among some 340,000 clones listed, 86% were seen once. Specimen: peripheral blood, collected in a trial of Ad26.COV2.S vaccine versus placebo. The receptors shown here come from a person aged 18-65 years who received the Ad26.COV2.S COVID-19 vaccine or a placebo.

The chain combines TRBV23-1 with TRBJ1-5; 9 bases align to TRBD1. TRBV23-1 is flagged as an ORF with uncertain function. With 1 base clipped from V and 2 bases from J, the junction kept 15 bases outside the gene matches. The CDR3 is made up of 20 amino acids. This chain's CDR3 is CASSQLSHRQGGSRNQPQHF. The CDR3, as DNA: TGCGCCAGCAGTCAATTATCCCACAGACAGGGGGGGAGCCGCAATCAGCCCCAGCATTTT.

The chain couples TRBV7-2 to TRBJ2-5; no reliable D call. CDR1 is SGHTA and CDR2 is FQGNSA in the germline V gene. This CDR3 contains 13 residues. V was pared by 4 bases and J by 0 bases, with 6 bases between. The CDR3 region is CASSSVDQETQYF. CDR3 DNA: TGTGCCAGCAGCTCGGTCGACCAAGAGACCCAGTACTTC.

This rearrangement joins TRBV7-2 to TRBJ1-4; no clear D. The CDR3 has 14 amino acids. V was shortened by 2 bases and J by 8 bases, with 12 bases between the two germline ends. Per the germline V gene, CDR1 is SGHTA and CDR2 is FQGNSA. This CDR3 reads CASSLTGAREKLFF. Here the CDR3 DNA reads TGTGCCAGCAGCTTAACGGGCGCGAGGGAAAAACTGTTTTTT.

V gene TRBV18 combines with J gene TRBJ1-1, with a possible D match to TRBD1 (5 bases). Between the trimmed V and J ends, which lost 4 bases and 1 base, there was a span of 10 bases. This CDR3 has 14 amino acids. Germline CDR1 KGHSH, CDR2 LQKENI. The CDR3 is CASSQYGGNTEAFF. The DNA of the CDR3 is TGTGCCAGCTCACAATACGGGGGGAACACTGAAGCTTTCTTT.

The CDR3 bases are TGCGCCAGCAGCTTGGTACAGAGAGAGACCCAGTACTTC. As protein: CASSLVQRETQYF. The V gene is TRBV5-1, the J gene TRBJ2-5, with D uncertain. Deletions cut 0 bases from V and 4 bases from J, with 7 bases between. CDR1 and CDR2 (germline): SGHRS, YFSETQ. The CDR3 is 13 amino acids.

This clone was seen a single time. This chain links TRBV5-1 with TRBJ2-2, with no clear D. This CDR3 contains 14 residues. Germline V lookup: CDR1 SGHRS, CDR2 YFSETQ. Trimming cost V 4 bases and J 1 base, with 8 bases left between them. This CDR3 reads CASSGRLNTGELFF. CDR3 nucleotides: TGCGCCAGCAGCGGCAGGTTGAACACCGGGGAGCTGTTTTTT.

This chain joins TRBV7-2 and TRBJ2-5, with 10 bases matching TRBD1. The ends lost 5 bases at V and 4 bases at J; junction bases unmatched: 4. This CDR3 comprises 14 residues. The germline V gene has CDR1 SGHTA and CDR2 FQGNSA. CDR3 residues: CASSTWTGGETQYF. The CDR3 DNA sequence: TGTGCCAGCAGCACTTGGACAGGGGGAGAGACCCAGTACTTC.

This rearrangement joins TRBV7-2 to TRBJ2-4; D not resolved. This CDR3 is built from 18 residues. V was clipped by 4 bases and J by 0 bases, with 19 bases between them. CDR1 SGHTA and CDR2 FQGNSA come from the germline V gene. The chain's CDR3 is CASSSRYQGRLAKNIQYF. DNA for the CDR3: TGTGCCAGCAGCTCGAGGTATCAAGGACGGCTAGCCAAAAACATTCAGTACTTC.

J is TRBJ1-4 and V is TRBV5-6, with no clear D. With 0 bases removed from V and 8 bases from J, the gap between germline ends came to 11 bases. The germline CDR1 and CDR2 sequences are SGHDT and YYEEEE. The CDR3 has 14 amino acids. Written as DNA, the CDR3 is TGTGCCAGCAGCTTGGCGGCGCACCGGGAAAAACTGTTTTTT. This encodes CASSLAAHREKLFF.

The V gene is TRBV7-9, the J gene TRBJ1-3, with 9 positions matching TRBD1. Germline loops: CDR1 SEHNR, CDR2 FQNEAQ (reference sequence). V gave up 6 bases and J gave up 0 bases; unmatched junction bases: 9. The CDR3 runs to 17 residues. The CDR3 region has the DNA TGTGCCAGCAGGGTACAGGGGGCCGGCAGCTCTGGAAACACCATATATTTT. It translates to CASRVQGAGSSGNTIYF.

This clone occurred a few times. The chain uses TRBV2 and TRBJ1-2, with unresolved D. This CDR3 has 13 amino acids. V lost 5 bases and J 4 bases, leaving 11 bases between the germline ends. Per germline, CDR1 SNHLY and CDR2 FYNNEI. The CDR3 region has the DNA TGTGCCAGCAGTATTGAGACAAGCTATGGCTACACCTTC. This gives the protein CASSIETSYGYTF.

The V gene is TRBV9, the J gene TRBJ1-6; TRBD1 might be the D (6 bases). The V and J ends lost 0 bases and 1 base respectively, with 17 bases between them. This CDR3 comprises 19 residues. Germline V lookup: CDR1 SGDLS, CDR2 YYNGEE. CDR3 loop: CASSVADHKGGSYNSPLHF. The CDR3 DNA follows: TGTGCCAGCAGCGTAGCAGACCACAAGGGGGGATCCTATAATTCACCCCTCCACTTT.

This chain joins TRBV7-2 and TRBJ2-3, with 9 positions matching TRBD2. CDR3 size: 16 residues. Germline-derived CDR1 and CDR2 are SGHTA and FQGNSA. V lost 1 base and J lost 4; bases outside the gene matches: 6. This CDR3 is CASSLVGGGAADTQYF. CDR3 DNA sequence: TGTGCCAGCAGCTTAGTAGGCGGGGGGGCCGCAGATACGCAGTATTTT.

The V and J genes are TRBV7-2 and TRBJ1-6, with a possible D match to TRBD1 (6 bases). The CDR3 length is 15 residues. The ends were cut back, 5 bases at V and 7 bases at J, with 15 bases in the middle. The germline gives CDR1 SGHTA, CDR2 FQGNSA. The chain's CDR3 is CASSPFAGANSPLHF. In DNA form, the CDR3 reads TGTGCCAGCAGCCCATTCGCGGGGGCCAATTCACCCCTCCACTTT.

This clone is a singleton in its sample. The V gene is TRBV7-2, the J gene TRBJ1-5; 9 nucleotides line up with TRBD1. Losses at the gene ends were 3 bases for V and 4 bases for J; bases not matched to a gene: 1. Germline V gene sequence: CDR1 SGHTA, CDR2 FQGNSA. CDR3 length: 14 residues. The CDR3 coding sequence is TGTGCCAGCAGCTTTGGACAGGGGAATCAGCCCCAGCATTTT. Translation: CASSFGQGNQPQHF.

The V call is TRBV5-6, the J call TRBJ2-4; unclear D gene. Trimming took 1 base from V and 6 from J, leaving 2 bases between them. CDR1 is SGHDT and CDR2 is YYEEEE in the germline V gene. This CDR3 region has 11 residues. As DNA, the CDR3 is TGTGCCAGCAGCTTGCGAAACATTCAGTACTTC. It encodes CASSLRNIQYF.

The rearrangement links TRBV12-3 or TRBV12-4 to TRBJ2-1, with a tentative D call TRBD1 (5 bases). V was shortened by 5 bases and J by 9 bases, with 14 bases between the two germline ends. The CDR3 is 13 residues long. CDR3 sequence: CASSRKQGSEQFF. In DNA form, the CDR3 reads TGTGCCAGCAGTAGAAAGCAGGGTAGTGAGCAGTTCTTC.

The rearrangement uses TRBV5-6 and TRBJ2-7; 9 nucleotides agree with TRBD2. The CDR3 has 15 residues. The V and J ends lost 1 base and 5 bases, in that order; junction bases with no gene match: 7. Per the germline V gene, CDR1 is SGHDT and CDR2 is YYEEEE. The chain's CDR3 is CASSLIGGGGHEQYF. The CDR3 DNA reads TGTGCCAGCAGCTTGATTGGCGGGGGGGGCCACGAGCAGTACTTC.

The gene calls are TRBV7-2 and TRBJ2-2; 8 bases are a match to TRBD1. Germline V CDR1 and CDR2: SGHTA, FQGNSA. CDR3 length: 18 residues. With 4 bases clipped from V and 9 bases from J, the junction kept 19 bases outside the gene matches. The CDR3 region is CASSSTLKLGQGGRELFF. The CDR3 DNA sequence: TGTGCCAGCAGCTCGACGCTCAAGTTAGGACAGGGAGGACGGGAGCTGTTTTTT.

The chain combines TRBV10-1 with TRBJ2-7; 8 nucleotides match TRBD1. The CDR3 has 16 residues. Germline values: CDR1 WNHNN, CDR2 SYGVQD (reference sequence). The V gene end was trimmed by 3 bases and the J gene end by 2 bases; junction bases not matched to a gene: 9. CDR3 sequence reads: CASSEKDRDHTYEQYF. Here the CDR3 DNA reads TGCGCCAGCAGTGAAAAGGACAGGGACCATACCTACGAGCAGTACTTC.

The gene calls are TRBV5-1 and TRBJ2-2; 14 bases match TRBD2. There are 20 residues in the CDR3. Per the germline V gene, CDR1 is SGHRS and CDR2 is YFSETQ. V gave up 4 bases and J gave up 5 bases; unmatched junction bases: 16. The CDR3 loop reads CASSPGLAGGRTRETGELFF. CDR3 sequence (DNA): TGCGCCAGCAGCCCCGGACTAGCGGGGGGCCGAACGAGAGAGACCGGGGAGCTGTTTTTT.

The chain is built from TRBV2 and TRBJ2-2; D may be TRBD2 (5 bases). Germline lookup yields CDR1 SNHLY and CDR2 FYNNEI. The V end lost 7 bases, the J end lost 4 bases, and 16 bases lay between the germline ends. The CDR3 is 15 residues long. DNA of the CDR3: TGTGCCAGCACTGTCGGACTTGCGGGCACCGGGGAGCTGTTTTTT. Amino acid sequence: CASTVGLAGTGELFF.

V gene TRBV3-1 (or the pseudogene TRBV3-2) combines with J gene TRBJ1-5, with D possibly TRBD1 on 5 matching bases. The V gene's germline CDR1 is LGHDT and CDR2 YNNKEL (reference sequence). Trimming cost V 4 bases and J 5 bases, with 6 bases left between them. The CDR3 is 12 amino acids. The DNA for the CDR3 is TGTGCCAGCAGCCGAGGGGATCAGCCCCAGCATTTT. Protein product: CASSRGDQPQHF.

This clone was counted between two and nine times. The chain employs TRBV30 and TRBJ2-1; no clear D gene. The CDR3 is made up of 20 amino acids. Trimming pared 4 bases from V and 0 bases from J, leaving 28 bases between. Germline V CDR1 and CDR2: GTSNPN, SVGIG (reference sequence). Here the CDR3 reads CAWTSFMPRVGMRSYNEQFF. CDR3 coding DNA: TGTGCCTGGACGTCCTTCATGCCTAGGGTTGGGATGCGCTCCTACAATGAGCAGTTCTTC.

The chain has TRBV5-8 and TRBJ1-4, with a tentative D call TRBD1 (5 bases). Germline V gives CDR1 SGHTS, CDR2 YDEGEE. The CDR3 has 16 residues. V was pared by 4 bases and J by 5 bases, with 18 bases between. The CDR3 nucleotides read TGTGCCAGCAGCCTCGGGGGGATCCTGGGGAATGAAAAACTGTTTTTT. Translation: CASSLGGILGNEKLFF.

V gene TRBV5-4 combines with J gene TRBJ2-3; D is ambiguous. Trimming removed 5 bases from V and 3 bases from J, with 16 bases in between. This CDR3 has 15 residues. Germline assignment: CDR1 SGHNT and CDR2 YYREEE (reference sequence). CDR3 protein: CASSPEAWSTDTQYF. In DNA form, the CDR3 reads TGTGCCAGCAGTCCAGAAGCATGGTCGACAGATACGCAGTATTTT.

The rearrangement links TRBV6-6 to TRBJ1-2, with a tentative D call TRBD1 (6 bases). CDR1 and CDR2 (germline): MNHNY, SVGAGI (reference sequence). V lost 7 bases, J lost 0 bases, and 15 bases lay in between. CDR3 length: 15 residues. The CDR3 loop reads CASNQPDRTNYGYTF. The DNA for the CDR3 is TGTGCCAGCAACCAACCCGACAGGACTAACTATGGCTACACCTTC.

V gene TRBV30 combines with J gene TRBJ1-2; TRBD1 is a possible D gene (5 bases). The length of the CDR3 is 16 residues. Germline values: CDR1 GTSNPN, CDR2 SVGIG (reference sequence). V gave up 0 bases and J gave up 7 bases, with 21 bases separating them. CDR3 residues: CAWSVQYSGLRGGYTF. In DNA, the CDR3 is TGTGCCTGGAGTGTACAATATTCGGGACTCCGGGGTGGCTACACCTTC.

The V call is TRBV29-1, the J call TRBJ2-2; 12 nucleotides line up with TRBD1. J was trimmed by 4 bases and V by 7 bases; bases with no gene match: 7. Germline CDR1 SQVTM, CDR2 ANQGSEA. This CDR3 has 15 residues. The CDR3 sequence: CSGGQGAGGTGELFF. DNA for the CDR3: TGCAGCGGGGGACAGGGGGCAGGAGGCACCGGGGAGCTGTTTTTT.

V and J are TRBV6-1 and TRBJ2-5, with D possibly matching TRBD1 (5 bases). V was clipped by 4 bases and J by 3 bases, with 15 bases between them. The CDR3 sequence is 15 residues long. CDR1 MNHNS and CDR2 SASEGT come from the germline V gene. The CDR3 is CASSAAGHIKETQYF. The CDR3 DNA reads TGTGCCAGCAGTGCAGCCGGACACATTAAAGAGACCCAGTACTTC.

V usage is TRBV6-1 and J usage is TRBJ1-2; D uncertain. V was shortened by 2 bases and J by 8 bases, with 15 bases between the two germline ends. Germline V CDR1 and CDR2: MNHNS, SASEGT. The CDR3 loop spans 14 amino acids. Written as DNA, the CDR3 is TGTGCCAGCAGTGAATTCGGGGAGACTGGGGGCTACACCTTC. Translated: CASSEFGETGGYTF.

The chain combines TRBV6-1 with TRBJ1-4; unclear D gene. The CDR3 consists of 13 residues. Germline-derived CDR1 and CDR2 are MNHNS and SASEGT. The ends were cut back, 0 bases at V and 13 bases at J, with 12 bases in the middle. The CDR3 nucleotides are TGTGCCAGCAGTGAAGCATGGGGAGGCCCACTGTTTTTT. Translating it yields CASSEAWGGPLFF.